Reported below is one T cell receptor beta chain. This record belongs to a study of regulatory T cells in long-lasting Graves disease. Overall study: The criterion for persistent Graves' disease was over 5 years of antithyroid drugs with positive TSH receptor antibodies.

Library construction for TCR beta used iRepertoire HTBI primers and Arm-PCR of CDR3 regions. TCRdb reanalysed the multiplex PCR reads using MiXCR and keeps one entry per CDR3 protein. This sample carries almost 350,000 distinct CDR3 sequences, roughly a fifth of them seen once, and the ten largest clones take roughly 29%. Trimming cost V 5 bases and J 5 bases, with 18 bases left between them. This CDR3 spans 14 amino acids. Germline CDR1 reads GTSNPN; CDR2 reads SVGIG (reference sequence). Time point specified: persistent/refractory GD, antithyroid drugs over 5 years with positive TRAb. PBMC RNA served as the TCR library source. All patients originated from an endocrinology department located in Xi'an, China. Peripheral blood, around 9.7 milliliters per patient, was collected in EDTA tubes.

This rearrangement joins TRBV30 to TRBJ2-5; D is possibly TRBD2 (6 bases). Specimen: peripheral blood mononuclear cells (PBMCs), collected when the disease was refractory, from a patient treated with antithyroid drugs. The sequence was obtained from a female donor with Graves disease. The CDR3 loop is CAWAFGGVKETQYF. The CDR3 nucleotides read TGTGCCTGGGCGTTCGGAGGGGTTAAGGAGACCCAGTACTTC.